The source of this TCR beta chain is a study of cytotoxic CD8 clonotypes in ibrutinib-treated CLL. About the study: IGHV unmutated about 17; relapsed/refractory around twelve; treatment-naive some 16. General study findings and limits: The study found baseline clonality above age-matched healthy donors, tracking circulating CD8+ T-cell counts.

A word on this clone: What it binds is not known.

Trimming removed 0 bases at V and 0 bases at J, with 9 bases between. Germline V CDR1 and CDR2: SNHLY, FYNNEI. The length of the CDR3 is 15 residues. The table came from immunoSEQ multiplex PCR; TCRdb's copy has only in-frame clones and leaves some out. The repertoire holds 120,000 to 150,000 clones, with 60% to 80% as singletons. The sequence derives from a human donor with chronic lymphocytic leukemia. This chain joins TRBV2 and TRBJ2-7; a possible D gene is TRBD2 (6 bases). The sample in question was PBMCs, obtained after 12 months of ibrutinib treatment. In nucleotides, the CDR3 is TGTGCCAGCAGTGAAGCGTGGGGGGTCTCCTACGAGCAGTACTTC. Its translation: CASSEAWGVSYEQYF.